This T cell receptor beta chain appears in the sequencing data of a study of blood T cell repertoires in COVID-19. Across the whole study: Samples taken during acute and convalescent COVID-19 were collected in the United States, Italy and Spain. From T cells, B-cell-depleted T cells, or PBMCs came the material, which was cDNA or gDNA.

Study processing details: Nucleated cell number was recorded as an estimate derived from reference gene primer amplification. Here immunoSEQ multiplex PCR was the method, and the copy in TCRdb shows in-frame clones only, minus some. D and trimming come from the DNA, and the V and J calls and clone size come from that table. The table has about 89,000 clones, 70% to 80% seen once. From germline, CDR1 is SGHDN and CDR2 FVKESK. Trimming cost V 0 bases and J 9 bases; bases outside gene matches: 16. The CDR3 sequence is 18 residues long. Material for sequencing was peripheral blood. The sequence came from a human donor in a cohort sampled during active COVID-19. J is TRBJ2-1 and V is TRBV14, with 8 bases identical to TRBD2. In DNA form, the CDR3 reads TGTGCCAGCAGCCAAGAGGGGGTCCAACGGGAGGGAGATATTGAGCAGTTCTTC. It specifies CASSQEGVQREGDIEQFF.